The clone carrying this T cell receptor (beta chain) ranks as medium-sized (0.01 to 0.1%). Its antigen is unknown. With V trimmed by 0 bases and J by 6 bases, 7 bases remained unmatched. CDR3 length: 17 amino acids. Germline V gene data show CDR1 as SGDLS and CDR2 as YYNGEE. The sample belongs to a study of T cell responses to AZD1222 COVID-19 vaccine. The study, taken as a whole, reports: CD4 TCRs linked to vaccination spanned spike, dominating at 160-218 and 743-854. At baseline, seropositivity was found in only 5 to 7 AZD1222 recipients. Increases in Spike-specific TCR breadth and depth were seen after two AZD1222 doses. Clonal diversity may have been underestimated in mostly white British donors.

TCRdb's copy holds only in-frame clones and misses some; the assay was immunoSEQ multiplex PCR. The sample holds almost 50,000 clones, 65% to 80% seen once. This chain links TRBV9 with TRBJ1-6; TRBD1 aligns across 9 bases. This sample comprised peripheral blood, obtained on day 0 of MenACWY control vaccination. This sequence originates from an adult in good health. CDR3 region: CASSVDPSGQGNSPLHF. The DNA of the CDR3 is TGTGCCAGCAGCGTAGACCCATCGGGACAGGGTAATTCACCCCTCCACTTT.